These 2 T cell receptor beta chains were sequenced from one sample in a study of CD8+CD57+ T cells in acquired aplastic anemia. TCR beta VDJ and CDR3 profiling used genomic DNA as template. TCRdb redid the calling of the reads with MiXCR, one entry per CDR3 protein. In the table there are some 290,000 distinct CDR3 sequences, 45% to 70% of which are singletons. Input material: sorted CD4+, CD8+, or CD8+CD57+ T cells (not recorded which) from PBMCs. These receptors all stem from a human donor with severe aplastic anemia or a healthy control (not recorded which).

V gene TRBV19 combines with J gene TRBJ1-1; D may be TRBD1 (5 bases). Per germline, CDR1 LNHDA and CDR2 SQIVND (reference sequence). The length of the CDR3 is 14 residues. The ends were cut back, 5 bases at V and 0 bases at J, with 10 bases in the middle. For the CDR3, the DNA is TGTGCCAGTAGTTGGGGGGGTATGAACACTGAAGCTTTCTTT. Translated: CASSWGGMNTEAFF.

Many counts were recorded for this clonotype. The J gene is TRBJ1-1, the V gene TRBV29-1; D is unresolved. The CDR3 length is 11 residues. The ends were cut back, 4 bases at V and 2 bases at J, with 5 bases in the middle. Germline CDR1 and CDR2: SQVTM and ANQGSEA. CDR3 amino acids: CSVGANTEAFF. Written as DNA, the CDR3 is TGCAGCGTTGGGGCAAACACTGAAGCTTTCTTT.